These 3 T cell receptor beta chains came from one sample sequenced in a study of T cells in localized non-small cell lung cancer (dated by TCRdb to about 2020). Preparation of the library involved the immunoSEQ multiplex PCR assay. TCRdb carries this immuneACCESS record with in-frame sequences only. Its versions omit some clonotypes, under half of them owing to an unresolved V gene in the studies checked, with the rest unexplained. The sample data list about 5,100 clones, and under 55% of these were observed just once. The ten largest make up 16% of the sample. The sample was lung tumor tissue, taken before any cancer treatment. Receptors originate from a man between 35 and 75 years old with stage I lung adenocarcinoma.

The chain employs TRBV12-5 and TRBJ2-3, with TRBD2 matching over 7 bases. V lost 6 bases and J lost 2; bases outside the gene matches: 11. Germline-derived CDR1 and CDR2 are LGHNT and FRNRAP. The CDR3 is 16 residues long. The DNA for the CDR3 is TGTGCTAGTGGCCGCCGTGCTAGCGGTTACACAGATACGCAGTATTTT. Protein: CASGRRASGYTDTQYF.

The V gene is TRBV29-1, the J gene TRBJ2-3; a weak D match, TRBD2 (6 bases). This CDR3 comprises 14 residues. CDR1 and CDR2 (germline): SQVTM, ANQGSEA. The V and J ends lost 4 bases and 3 bases respectively, with 14 bases between them. The CDR3 nucleotides are TGCAGCGTTGTCCGGCGGAGGGGAACAGATACGCAGTATTTT. It codes for CSVVRRRGTDTQYF.

The chain combines TRBV10-2 with TRBJ2-5, with 8 nucleotides matching TRBD2. J was trimmed by 5 bases and V by 5 bases; bases with no gene match: 13. The CDR3 is 16 residues long. The germline V gene has CDR1 WSHSY and CDR2 SAAADI. DNA of the CDR3: TGCGCCAGCAGTCCTAACCGGGGGGGCCCTATGGAGACCCAGTACTTC. It specifies CASSPNRGGPMETQYF.